Listed below are T cell receptor beta chains from one sample, sequenced in a study of CXCR3-negative and CXCR3-positive naive CD8 T cells. TCRdb reanalyzed the 5' RACE reads and collapses them to one entry per CDR3 protein, without DNA. Its table records some 150,000 distinct CDR3 sequences. Specimen: naive CXCR3+ CD8+ T cells from blood. These receptors were obtained from a human donor in good health. Some clones in this sample may be carry-over from other donors' samples. Each CDR3 is given with its conserved first and last residue. Fields, in order: CDR3 length, V gene, J gene, CDR3 protein.

15	TRBV19	TRBJ2-3	CASKGLAGKIDTQYF
17	TRBV6-4	TRBJ2-6	CASSSGVRSSGANVLTF
15	TRBV3-1	TRBJ2-1	CASTEGGGTYNEQFF
12	TRBV2	TRBJ2-7	CASSEYHYEQYF
16	TRBV13	TRBJ2-2	CASSFRAGTNTGELFF
15	TRBV7-6	TRBJ2-1	CASSLRGPDYNEQFF
17	TRBV7-9	TRBJ2-3	CASSSLASGAPTDTQYF
14	TRBV28	TRBJ2-1	CASSLDRAGGLGFF
15	TRBV6-5	TRBJ1-1	CASSYSRDIYTEAFF
11	TRBV7-9	TRBJ1-2	CASSVNYGYTF
13	TRBV7-9	TRBJ2-5	CASSGTYQETQYF
13	TRBV29-1	TRBJ1-2	CSVGGGTVYGYTF
16	TRBV12-3/TRBV12-4	TRBJ2-1	CASKHEREGAYNEQFF
16	TRBV7-9	TRBJ2-1	CASSQFGDSSYNEQFF
16	TRBV11-2	TRBJ2-7	CASSLASRGLSYEQYF
14	TRBV27	TRBJ2-1	CASSLFLANNEQFF
13	TRBV27	TRBJ2-7	CASSSTGADEQYF
12	TRBV29-1	TRBJ1-1	CSVLGGGTEAFF